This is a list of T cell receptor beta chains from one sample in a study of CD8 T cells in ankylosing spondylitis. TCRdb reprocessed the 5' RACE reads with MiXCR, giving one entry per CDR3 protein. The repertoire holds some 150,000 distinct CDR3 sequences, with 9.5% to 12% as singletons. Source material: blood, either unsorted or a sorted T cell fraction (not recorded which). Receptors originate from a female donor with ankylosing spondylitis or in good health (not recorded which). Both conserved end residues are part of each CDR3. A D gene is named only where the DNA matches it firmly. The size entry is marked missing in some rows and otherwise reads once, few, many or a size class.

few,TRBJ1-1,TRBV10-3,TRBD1,TGTGCCATCAGTCGGGACAGTATGAACACTGAAGCTTTCTTT,CAISRDSMNTEAFF
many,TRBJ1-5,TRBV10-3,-,TGTGCCATCAGCCGGGAACGCAATCAGCCCCAGCATTTT,CAISRERNQPQHF
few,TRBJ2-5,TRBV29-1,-,TGCAGCGTCGGGCATACCGGCCAAGAGACCCAGTACTTC,CSVGHTGQETQYF
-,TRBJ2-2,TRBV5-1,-,TGCGCCAGCAGCTTCTCATCTGGGGAGCTGTTTTTT,CASSFSSGELFF
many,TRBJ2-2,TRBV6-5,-,TGTGCCAGCAGCCCTGTGGTCGGGGAGCTGTTTTTT,CASSPVVGELFF
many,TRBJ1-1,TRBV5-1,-,TGCGCCAGCAGCATCGGGACACAGGGCGCTGAAGCTTTCTTT,CASSIGTQGAEAFF
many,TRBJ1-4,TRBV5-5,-,TGTGCCAGCAGCCAGAAGGTCCGGATTGCAACTAATGAAAAACTGTTTTTT,CASSQKVRIATNEKLFF
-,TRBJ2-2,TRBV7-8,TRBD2,TGTGCCAGCAGCCCTAGCGGGAGAAACACCGGGGAGCTGATTTTT,CASSPSGRNTGELIF
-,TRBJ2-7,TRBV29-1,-,TGCAGCGTTGGACAGACCTACGAGCAGTACTTC,CSVGQTYEQYF
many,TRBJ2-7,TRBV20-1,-,TGCAGTGCTGGGGGATCCCGCGAGCAGTACTTC,CSAGGSREQYF
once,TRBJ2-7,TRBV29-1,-,TGCAGCGTTGGGGAGGACAGCAGGAACGAGCAGTACTTC,CSVGEDSRNEQYF
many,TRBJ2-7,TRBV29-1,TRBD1,TGCAGCGTTGAAACTGGGACAGCGAACTCCTACGAGCAGTACTTC,CSVETGTANSYEQYF
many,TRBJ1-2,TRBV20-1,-,TGCAGTGCGCTCCGGGACCTAAACTATGGCTACACCTTC,CSALRDLNYGYTF
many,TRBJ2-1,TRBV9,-,TGTGCCAGCAGCGTAGGTGGTGGGAGCAGGTACAATGAGCAGTTCTTC,CASSVGGGSRYNEQFF
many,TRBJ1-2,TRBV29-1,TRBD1,TGCAGCGTTCCACCAGGGGACAGGGGCGGCTATGGCTACACCTTC,CSVPPGDRGGYGYTF
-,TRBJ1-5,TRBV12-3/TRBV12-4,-,TGTGCCAGCAGTACTGTCGATGGCGGCAATCAGCCCCAGCATTTT,CASSTVDGGNQPQHF
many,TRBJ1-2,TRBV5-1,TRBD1,TGCGCCAGCAGCCCGCAATCAACAGGGGGCATCTATGGCTACACCTTC,CASSPQSTGGIYGYTF
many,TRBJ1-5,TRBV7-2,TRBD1,TGTGCCAGCAGCAAGGACAGGGGCAATCAGCCCCAGCATTTT,CASSKDRGNQPQHF
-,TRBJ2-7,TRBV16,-,TGTGCCAGCAGCCAATCCCCGGGACTTTGGGCCTACGAGCAGTACTTC,CASSQSPGLWAYEQYF
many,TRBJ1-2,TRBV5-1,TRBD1,TGCGCCAGCAGCTGGACAGGGCGGGTTTCTAACTATGGCTACACCTTC,CASSWTGRVSNYGYTF
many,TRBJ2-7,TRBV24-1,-,TGTGCCACCAGTGAAGGCAGCCTATCCTCCTACGAGCAGTACTTC,CATSEGSLSSYEQYF
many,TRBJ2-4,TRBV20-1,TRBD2,TGCAGTGCTAGAGATCCAGCGGGGGGTTGGAACATTCAGTACTTC,CSARDPAGGWNIQYF
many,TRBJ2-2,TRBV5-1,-,TGCGCCACCCGACCCGGGACGTTGAACACCGGGGAGCTGTTTTTT,CATRPGTLNTGELFF
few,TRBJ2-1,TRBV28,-,TGTGCCAGCACCCGACTACGATACAATGAGCAGTTCTTC,CASTRLRYNEQFF
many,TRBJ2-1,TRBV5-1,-,TGCGCCAGCAGGGACGGACACTACAATGAGCAGTTCTTC,CASRDGHYNEQFF
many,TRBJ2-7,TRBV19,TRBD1,TGTGCCAAGAACCCCCCGGGACAGAGCATATCCTACGAGCAGTACTTC,CAKNPPGQSISYEQYF
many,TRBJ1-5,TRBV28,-,TGTGCCAGTGGGGGTGAGGGGGGCAATCAGCCCCAGCATTTT,CASGGEGGNQPQHF
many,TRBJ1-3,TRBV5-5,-,TGTGCCAGCAGCTTGGTACCTCAGACGACTGGAAACACCATATATTTT,CASSLVPQTTGNTIYF
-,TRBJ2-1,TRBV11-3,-,TGTGCCAGCAGCTTAGAGGGGTCTAGCGCGAACAATGAGCAGTTCTTC,CASSLEGSSANNEQFF
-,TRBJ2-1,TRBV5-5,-,TGTGCCAGCAGCTTGCTGCCGGGAAATGAGCAGTTCTTC,CASSLLPGNEQFF
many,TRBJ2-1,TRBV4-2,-,TGTGCCAGCAGTCAAGACTACCAAACCTACAATGAGCAGTTCTTC,CASSQDYQTYNEQFF
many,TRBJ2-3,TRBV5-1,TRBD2,TGCGCCAGCAGCTCGACTAGCGGGGGGGCCAGAGATACGCAGTATTTT,CASSSTSGGARDTQYF
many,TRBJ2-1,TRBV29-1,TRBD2,TGCAGCGTTGTAGCCAGCGGGGGGTGGGATGAGCAGTTCTTC,CSVVASGGWDEQFF
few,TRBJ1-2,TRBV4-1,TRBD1,TGCGCCAGCAGCCAAGTAGGGGGACAGGGGGGTTATGGCTACACCTTC,CASSQVGGQGGYGYTF
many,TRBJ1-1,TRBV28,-,TGTGCCAGCAGTTTCGCGGGTGTCGGCTTCTTT,CASSFAGVGFF
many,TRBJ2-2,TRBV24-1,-,TGTGCCACCGGACCCGCGACCTGGACCGGGGAGCTGTTTTTT,CATGPATWTGELFF
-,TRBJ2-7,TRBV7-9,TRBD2,TGTGCCAGCAGCTTATTGACTAGCGGCGCCTACGAGCAGTACTTC,CASSLLTSGAYEQYF
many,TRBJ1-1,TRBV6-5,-,TGTGCCAGCAGTTTAGATGGAGGCACTGAAGCTTTCTTT,CASSLDGGTEAFF
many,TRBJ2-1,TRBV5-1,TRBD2,TGCGCCAGCAGCTCTAGCGGGATAAGACAGCAGTTCTTC,CASSSSGIRQQFF
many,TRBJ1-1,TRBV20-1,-,TGCAGTGCTAGACCCCGGAGTACTATGAACACTGAAGCTTTCTTT,CSARPRSTMNTEAFF
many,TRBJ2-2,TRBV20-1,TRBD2,TGCAGTGCAGTTCCGGGACTAGCGCCCGGGGAGCTGTTTTTT,CSAVPGLAPGELFF
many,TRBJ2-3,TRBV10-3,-,TGTGCCATCAGTGAATTAGATACGCAGTATTTT,CAISELDTQYF
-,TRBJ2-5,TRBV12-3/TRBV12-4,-,TGTGCCAGCAGACCACCAGGGGAGGTGGGACAGTTAAAGACCCAGTACTTC,CASRPPGEVGQLKTQYF
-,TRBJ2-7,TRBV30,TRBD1,TGTGCCTGGACCGGTTCAGGGGGCCGCCGGGAGCAGTACTTC,CAWTGSGGRREQYF
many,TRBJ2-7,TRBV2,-,TGTGCCAGCAGTGACGGGCTGTACGAGCAGTACTTC,CASSDGLYEQYF
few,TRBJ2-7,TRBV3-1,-,TGTGCCAGCAGCCTCCGGGACTTGAGCTCCTACGAGCAGTACTTC,CASSLRDLSSYEQYF
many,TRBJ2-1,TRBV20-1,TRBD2,TGCAGCCTCATGATCGCGGGAGGGCCCAACAATGAGCAGTTCTTC,CSLMIAGGPNNEQFF
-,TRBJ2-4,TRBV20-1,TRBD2,TGCAGTGCCGCAGCGGGAGGGATGGCGGGAAACATTCAGTACTTC,CSAAAGGMAGNIQYF
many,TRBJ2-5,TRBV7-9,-,TGTGCCAGCACCCAAACGGGTTTGGCCCAGTACTTC,CASTQTGLAQYF
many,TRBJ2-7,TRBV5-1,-,TGCGCCAGCAGCCCTAATGGGGGCGCGACCTACGAGCAGTACTTC,CASSPNGGATYEQYF
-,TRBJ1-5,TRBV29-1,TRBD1,TGCAGCGCTGGGACAGGGGGTCAGCCCCAGCATTTT,CSAGTGGQPQHF
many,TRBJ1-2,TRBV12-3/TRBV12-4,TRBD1,TGTGCCAGCAGTTCCGGGACAGGGCATGGCTACACCTTC,CASSSGTGHGYTF
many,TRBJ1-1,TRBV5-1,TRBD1,TGCGCCAGCAGCCCGGACAGGGGCAACACTGAAGCTTTCTTT,CASSPDRGNTEAFF
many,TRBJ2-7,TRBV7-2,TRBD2,TGTGCCAGCAGCCTAGCGGGGGTTCCCTACGAGCAGTACTTC,CASSLAGVPYEQYF